Presented here are 9 T cell receptor beta chains from one specimen sequenced in a study of cytomegalovirus exposure and HLA in healthy donors. 60 Vbeta and 13 Jbeta primers were used in PCR. Libraries were prepared by immunoSEQ multiplex PCR; TCRdb keeps only in-frame clonotypes and omits some of them. The repertoire holds about 150,000 clones, with roughly 80% as singletons. Source material: PBMCs. These TCRs come from a man in his forties in good health and CMV-seropositive.

The chain joins TRBV5-6 to TRBJ1-2, with 7 nucleotides matching TRBD1. This CDR3 is 13 amino acids long. Germline values: CDR1 SGHDT, CDR2 YYEEEE. The junction had 4 bases not matched to a gene; V was cut back by 4 bases and J by 4 bases. The DNA of the CDR3 is TGTGCCAGCAGCCTGGGACAGCCCTATGGCTACACCTTC. It translates to CASSLGQPYGYTF.

This chain connects TRBV6-6 to TRBJ2-1, with a weak D call TRBD2 (6 bases). The CDR3 spans 15 residues. Deletions cut 2 bases from V and 2 bases from J, with 10 bases between. The germline V gene has CDR1 MNHNY and CDR2 SVGAGI (reference sequence). The CDR3 protein is CASSYEAGTYNEQFF. CDR3 bases: TGTGCCAGCAGTTACGAGGCGGGGACCTACAATGAGCAGTTCTTC.

This rearrangement joins TRBV27 to TRBJ1-6; 9 nucleotides match TRBD1. CDR1 is MNHEY and CDR2 is SMNVEV in the germline V gene (reference sequence). The V segment lost 5 bases and the J segment 7 bases; nucleotides outside the gene matches: 6. The CDR3 runs 15 residues. The CDR3 protein is CASSPSGQGNSPLHF. CDR3 sequence (DNA): TGTGCCAGCAGTCCCTCTGGACAGGGGAATTCACCCCTCCACTTT.

The chain has TRBV28 and TRBJ2-2, with 9 bases aligning to TRBD2. Germline CDR1 MDHEN, CDR2 SYDVKM. The CDR3 length is 14 residues. The CDR3 loop reads CGAGTSFATGELFF. The CDR3 DNA is TGTGGTGCCGGGACTAGCTTCGCTACCGGGGAGCTGTTTTTT.

The chain links TRBV28 to TRBJ2-7, with D possibly being TRBD1 (6 bases). With 5 bases removed from V and 2 bases from J, the gap between germline ends came to 13 bases. Germline values: CDR1 MDHEN, CDR2 SYDVKM. This CDR3 region has 14 residues. Here the CDR3 reads CASSPLGGAYEQYF. In nucleotides, the CDR3 is TGTGCCAGCAGTCCCTTAGGGGGAGCCTACGAGCAGTACTTC.

The chain couples TRBV11-2 to TRBJ1-2; D may be TRBD1 (5 bases). V lost 5 bases and J lost 7, with 11 bases in between. Germline V lookup: CDR1 SGHAT, CDR2 FQNNGV. The CDR3 is 12 amino acids. The CDR3 region is CASSQGQSGYTF. The CDR3 coding sequence is TGTGCCAGCAGCCAGGGCCAGAGTGGCTACACCTTC.

The chain employs TRBV19 and TRBJ1-4; D is uncertain. The CDR3 runs to 13 residues. The V end was cut by 5 bases, the J end by 8 bases, with 12 bases between. Germline CDR1 and CDR2: LNHDA and SQIVND (reference sequence). In DNA, the CDR3 is TGTGCCAGTAGTTTAGGGCAGGCCGAAAAACTGTTTTTT. Its translation is CASSLGQAEKLFF.

J is TRBJ1-1 and V is TRBV6-5; the D is unclear. The germline V gene has CDR1 MNHEY and CDR2 SVGAGI. Deletions cut 6 bases from V and 13 bases from J, with 18 bases between. This CDR3 spans 12 amino acids. In DNA, the CDR3 is TGTGCCAGCAGCTTAGATCGTAAGGAGTGTTTCTTT. It specifies CASSLDRKECFF.

V gene TRBV5-3 combines with J gene TRBJ2-3; 9 nucleotides align to TRBD2. TRBV5-3 is an ORF, with its function uncertain. CDR3 length equals 16 residues. V lost 3 bases, J lost 3 bases, and 8 bases stayed unmatched. CDR3 sequence (DNA): TGTGCCAGAAGCTCGTGGGCGGGAGGGTTTACAGATACGCAGTATTTT. Protein: CARSSWAGGFTDTQYF.